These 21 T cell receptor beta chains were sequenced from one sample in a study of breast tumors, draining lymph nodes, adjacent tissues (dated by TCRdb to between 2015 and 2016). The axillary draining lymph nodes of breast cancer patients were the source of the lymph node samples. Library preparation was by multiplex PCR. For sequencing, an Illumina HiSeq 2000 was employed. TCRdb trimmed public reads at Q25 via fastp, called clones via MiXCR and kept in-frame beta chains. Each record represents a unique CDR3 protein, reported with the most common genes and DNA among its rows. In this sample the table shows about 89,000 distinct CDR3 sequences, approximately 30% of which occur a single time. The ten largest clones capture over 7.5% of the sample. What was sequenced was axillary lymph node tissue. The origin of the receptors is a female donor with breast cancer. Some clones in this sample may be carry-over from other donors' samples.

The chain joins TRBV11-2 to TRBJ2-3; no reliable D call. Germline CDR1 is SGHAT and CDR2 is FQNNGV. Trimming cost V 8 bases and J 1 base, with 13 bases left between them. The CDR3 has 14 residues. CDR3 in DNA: TGTGCCAGCTCCAACCAATGGGGCACAGATACGCAGTATTTT. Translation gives CASSNQWGTDTQYF.

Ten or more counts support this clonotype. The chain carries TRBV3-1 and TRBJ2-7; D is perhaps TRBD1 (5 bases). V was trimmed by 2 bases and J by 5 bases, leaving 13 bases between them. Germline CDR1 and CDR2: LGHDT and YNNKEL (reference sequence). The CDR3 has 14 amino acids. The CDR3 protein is CASSQSPGNNEQYF. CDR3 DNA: TGTGCCAGCAGCCAATCTCCAGGGAACAACGAGCAGTACTTC.

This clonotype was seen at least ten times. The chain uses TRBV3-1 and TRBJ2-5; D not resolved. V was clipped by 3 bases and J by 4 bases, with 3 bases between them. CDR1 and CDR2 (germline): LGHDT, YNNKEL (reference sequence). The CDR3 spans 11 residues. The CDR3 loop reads CASSQAETQYF. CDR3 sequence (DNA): TGTGCCAGCAGCCAGGCAGAGACCCAGTACTTC.

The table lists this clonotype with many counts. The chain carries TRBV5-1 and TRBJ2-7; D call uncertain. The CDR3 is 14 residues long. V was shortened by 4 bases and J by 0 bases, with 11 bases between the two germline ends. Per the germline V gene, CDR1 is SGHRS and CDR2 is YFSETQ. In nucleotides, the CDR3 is TGCGCCAGCAGCACAGAACCGGACTCCTACGAGCAGTACTTC. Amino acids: CASSTEPDSYEQYF.

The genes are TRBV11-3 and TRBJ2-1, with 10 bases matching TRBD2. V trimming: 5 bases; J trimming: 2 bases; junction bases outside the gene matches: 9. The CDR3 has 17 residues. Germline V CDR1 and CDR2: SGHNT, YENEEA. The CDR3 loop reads CASSPGPAGGPYNEQFF. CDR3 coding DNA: TGTGCCAGCAGCCCGGGGCCAGCGGGAGGGCCCTACAATGAGCAGTTCTTC.

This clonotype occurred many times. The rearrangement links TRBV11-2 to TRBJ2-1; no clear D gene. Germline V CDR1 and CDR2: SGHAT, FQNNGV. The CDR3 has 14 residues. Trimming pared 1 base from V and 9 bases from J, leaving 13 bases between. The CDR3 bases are TGTGCCAGCAGCTTAGTTGGTAGTAGTACTGAGCAGTTCTTC. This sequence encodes CASSLVGSSTEQFF.

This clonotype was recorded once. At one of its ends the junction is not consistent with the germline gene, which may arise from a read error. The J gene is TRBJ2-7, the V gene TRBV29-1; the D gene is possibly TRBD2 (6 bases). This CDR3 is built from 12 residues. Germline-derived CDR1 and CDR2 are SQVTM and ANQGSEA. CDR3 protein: CSIEEGRGEQYF. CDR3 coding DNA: TGCAGCATTGAGGAGGGAAGGGGCGAGCAGTACTTC.

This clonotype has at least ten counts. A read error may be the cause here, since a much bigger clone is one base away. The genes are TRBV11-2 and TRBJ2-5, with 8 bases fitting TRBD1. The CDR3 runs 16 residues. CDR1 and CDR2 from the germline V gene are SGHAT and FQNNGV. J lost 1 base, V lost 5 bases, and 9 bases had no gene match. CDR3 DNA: TGTGCCAGCAGCACAAGGACAGGGACATCCCAAGAGACCCAGTACTTC. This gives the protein CASSTRTGTSQETQYF.

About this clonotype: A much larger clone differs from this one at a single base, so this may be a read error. CDR3 residues: CASGTALGQLNTGELFF. The CDR3, as DNA: TGTGCCAGCGGCACGGCACTGGGACAGTTGAACACCGGGGAGCTGTTTTTT. J is TRBJ2-2 and V is TRBV11-3; 7 bases fit TRBD1. After removal of 8 bases from V and 1 base from J, the junction contained 13 bases not matched to a gene. Germline V CDR1 and CDR2: SGHNT, YENEEA. The CDR3 sequence is 17 residues long.

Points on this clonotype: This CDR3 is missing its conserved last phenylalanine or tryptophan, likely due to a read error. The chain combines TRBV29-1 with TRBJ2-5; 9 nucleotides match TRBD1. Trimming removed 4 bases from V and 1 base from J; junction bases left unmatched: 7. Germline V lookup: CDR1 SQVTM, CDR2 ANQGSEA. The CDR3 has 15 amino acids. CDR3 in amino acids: CSVGPGQGVQETQYL. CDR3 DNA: TGCAGCGTTGGTCCGGGACAGGGAGTCCAAGAGACCCAGTACCTC.

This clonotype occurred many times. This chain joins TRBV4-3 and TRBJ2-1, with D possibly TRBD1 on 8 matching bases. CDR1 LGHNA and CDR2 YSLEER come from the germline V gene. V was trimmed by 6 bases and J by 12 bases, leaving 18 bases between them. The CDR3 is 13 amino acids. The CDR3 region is CASSPTGGTGQFF. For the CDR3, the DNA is TGCGCCAGCAGTCCTACCGGGGGGACAGGGCAGTTCTTC.

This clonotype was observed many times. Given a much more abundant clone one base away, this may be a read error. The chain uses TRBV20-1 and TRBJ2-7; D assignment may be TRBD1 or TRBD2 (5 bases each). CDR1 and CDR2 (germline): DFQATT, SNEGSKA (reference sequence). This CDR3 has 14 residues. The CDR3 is CSARFEGSSSEQYF. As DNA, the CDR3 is TGCAGTGCTAGATTCGAGGGGAGCTCCTCCGAGCAGTACTTC.

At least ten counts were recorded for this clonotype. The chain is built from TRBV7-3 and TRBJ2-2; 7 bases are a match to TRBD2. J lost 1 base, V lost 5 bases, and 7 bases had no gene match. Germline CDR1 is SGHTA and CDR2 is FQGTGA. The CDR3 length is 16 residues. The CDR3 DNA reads TGTGCCAGCAGCCTAAGCCCTAGCGGGAACACCGGGGAGCTGTTTTTT. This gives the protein CASSLSPSGNTGELFF. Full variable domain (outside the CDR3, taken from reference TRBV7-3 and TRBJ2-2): GAGVSQTPSNKVTEKGKYVELRCDPISGHTALYWYRQSLGQGPEFLIYFQGTGAADDSGLPNDRFFAVRPEGSVSTLKIQRTERGDSAVYLCASSLSPSGNTGELFFGEGSRLTVL.

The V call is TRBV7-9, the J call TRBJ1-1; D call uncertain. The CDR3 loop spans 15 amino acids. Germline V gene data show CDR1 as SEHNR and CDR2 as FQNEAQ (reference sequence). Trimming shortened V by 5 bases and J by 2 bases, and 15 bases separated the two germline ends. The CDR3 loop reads CASSRAGSINTEAFF. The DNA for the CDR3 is TGTGCCAGCAGCCGTGCTGGGTCTATTAACACTGAAGCTTTCTTT.

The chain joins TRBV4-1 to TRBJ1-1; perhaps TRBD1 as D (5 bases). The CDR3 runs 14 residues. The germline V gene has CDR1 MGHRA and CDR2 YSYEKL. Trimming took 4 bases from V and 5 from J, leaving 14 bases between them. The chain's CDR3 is CASSLQGAGTEAFF. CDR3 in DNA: TGCGCCAGCAGCCTTCAGGGAGCGGGGACTGAAGCTTTCTTT.

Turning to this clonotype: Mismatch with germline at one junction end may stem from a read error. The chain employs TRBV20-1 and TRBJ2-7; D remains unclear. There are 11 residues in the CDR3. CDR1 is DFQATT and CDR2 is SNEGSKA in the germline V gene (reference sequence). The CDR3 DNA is TGCAGCCAAGCGACCCTCGGTGAGCAGTGCTTC. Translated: CSQATLGEQCF.

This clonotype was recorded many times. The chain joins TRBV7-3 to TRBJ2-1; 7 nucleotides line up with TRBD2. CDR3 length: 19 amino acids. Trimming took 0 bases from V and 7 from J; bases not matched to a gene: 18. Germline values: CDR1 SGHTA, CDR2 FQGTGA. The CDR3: CASSLTGSPGRENRNEQFF. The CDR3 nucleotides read TGTGCCAGCAGCTTAACAGGGTCCCCGGGGCGGGAGAATCGAAATGAGCAGTTCTTC.

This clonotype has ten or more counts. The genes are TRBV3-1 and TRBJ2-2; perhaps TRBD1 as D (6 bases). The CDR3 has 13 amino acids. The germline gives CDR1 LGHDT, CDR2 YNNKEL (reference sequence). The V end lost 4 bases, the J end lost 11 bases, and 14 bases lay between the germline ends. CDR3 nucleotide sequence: TGTGCCAGCAGCCCCGGGACAATGGAAGAGCTGTTTTTT. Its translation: CASSPGTMEELFF.

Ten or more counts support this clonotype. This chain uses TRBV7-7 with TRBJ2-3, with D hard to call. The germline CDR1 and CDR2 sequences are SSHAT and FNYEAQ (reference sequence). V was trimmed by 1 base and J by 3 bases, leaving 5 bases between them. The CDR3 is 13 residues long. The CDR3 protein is CASSLDWTDTQYF. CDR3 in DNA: TGTGCCAGCAGCTTAGACTGGACAGATACGCAGTATTTT. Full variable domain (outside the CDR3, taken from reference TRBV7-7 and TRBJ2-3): GAGVSQSPRYKVTKRGQDVTLRCDPISSHATLYWYQQALGQGPEFLTYFNYEAQPDKSGLPSDRFSAERPEGSISTLTIQRTEQRDSAMYRCASSLDWTDTQYFGPGTRLTVL.

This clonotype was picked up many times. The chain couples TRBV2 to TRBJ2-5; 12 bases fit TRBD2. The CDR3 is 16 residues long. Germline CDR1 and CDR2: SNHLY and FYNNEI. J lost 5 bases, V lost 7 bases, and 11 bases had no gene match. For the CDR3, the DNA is TGTGCCAGCAACTCCGGACTAGCGGGAAGTAGGGAGACCCAGTACTTC. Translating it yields CASNSGLAGSRETQYF.

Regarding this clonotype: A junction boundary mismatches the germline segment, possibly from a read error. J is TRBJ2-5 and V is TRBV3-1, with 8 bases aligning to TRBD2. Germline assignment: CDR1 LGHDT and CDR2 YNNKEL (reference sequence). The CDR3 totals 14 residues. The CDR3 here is CASSYAAGAEAQYF. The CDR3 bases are TGTGCTAGCAGCTACGCAGCGGGAGCAGAGGCCCAGTACTTC.